A selection of T cell receptor beta chains follows, all from one sample in a study of blood T cell repertoires in COVID-19. Clones were read by immunoSEQ multiplex PCR, and TCRdb kept only the in-frame ones, dropping some. Of tens of thousands of clones in the sample, 85% to 95% were seen once. Sequenced sample: peripheral blood. These receptor sequences come from an older woman with active COVID-19. Both conserved end residues are part of each CDR3. Each record gives: J gene, V gene, CDR3 protein.

TRBJ1-1 TRBV21-1 CASSKAPLREAFF
TRBJ1-1 TRBV5-1 CASSLHQGGLTEAFF
TRBJ2-7 TRBV30 CASGQGAMSAYEQYF
TRBJ1-5 TRBV7-9 CASSSNSEPGQPQHF
TRBJ2-1 TRBV29-1 CSVGAFEQFF
TRBJ1-1 TRBV2 CASSYRGSNTEAFF
TRBJ2-7 TRBV5-1 CAGLEAGEQYF
TRBJ1-2 TRBV6-6 CASTTAQGYGYTF
TRBJ1-2 TRBV29-1 CSVVGRGRTYGYTF
TRBJ1-2 TRBV24-1 CATRAREGGYTF
TRBJ2-7 TRBV11-3 CASSSNYEQYF
TRBJ2-3 TRBV30 CAWFSGTDTQYF
TRBJ1-6 TRBV4-3 CASSQDLPVSPLHF
TRBJ1-5 TRBV27 CASSFAGSGNQPQHF
TRBJ2-7 TRBV11-3 CASGHMVADRAAYEQYF
TRBJ2-3 TRBV18 CASSLPGTDTQYF
TRBJ2-7 TRBV24-1 CATSDSRDRYEQYF
TRBJ1-2 TRBV5-5 CASSPDLEVGYTF
TRBJ2-1 TRBV5-4 CASSRSGGGSYNEQFF
TRBJ1-1 TRBV5-6 CASSLFGTGMNTEAFF
TRBJ1-2 TRBV24-1 CATSDNTGAYGYTF
TRBJ2-5 TRBV4-3 CASSQDRGYGTQYF
TRBJ1-2 TRBV28 CASSSHRGYYGYTF
TRBJ2-1 TRBV6-2/TRBV6-3 CASSYSGTGVIPYYNEQFF
TRBJ1-1 TRBV7-9 CASSFSGEGTEAFF
TRBJ1-4 TRBV30 CAWSAGHPPAEKLFF
TRBJ1-5 TRBV6-6 CASSPLGGAGNQPQHF
TRBJ2-2 TRBV30 CAWSVRRGSGTGELFF
TRBJ2-7 TRBV7-9 CASSLARQGGYEQYF
TRBJ2-1 TRBV3-1/TRBV3-2 CASSRDRASNEQFF
TRBJ2-1 TRBV27 CASNPQESSYNEQFF
TRBJ1-4 TRBV28 CASSLQQGVRRNEKLFF
TRBJ2-7 TRBV28 CASSSGSSYEQYF
TRBJ1-1 TRBV18 CASSPTGENTEAFF
TRBJ2-5 TRBV5-1 CASSRGTGFQETQYF
TRBJ1-1 TRBV27 CASSSPGTRREAFF
TRBJ1-2 TRBV4-2 CASSQGRGGASGYTF
TRBJ2-3 TRBV5-6 CASSPRDRGLYTQYF
TRBJ2-1 TRBV7-9 CASSLAFEDWSFNEQFF
TRBJ1-3 TRBV9 CASSVDVPGVGNTIYF
TRBJ2-7 TRBV11-2 CASSLMTSGRDEQYF
TRBJ2-1 TRBV6-2/TRBV6-3 CASSLNNEQFF
TRBJ2-5 TRBV28 CASSFDRGRETQYF
TRBJ2-1 TRBV7-2 CASSLGGTGGYEQFF
TRBJ2-1 TRBV28 CASRRGQAHNEQFF
TRBJ2-5 TRBV4-1 CASSQPDKGETQYF
TRBJ2-7 TRBV18 CASSPPGKAAVEQYF
TRBJ2-3 TRBV6-5 CASSYSNPRVGDTQYF